This TCR beta chain was identified in a study of tissue-resident memory T cells in lung cancer (dated by TCRdb to between 2019 and 2020). Some background on the complete study: Paired tumor TRM and tumor non-TRM populations from roughly 10 lung cancer patients were compared by TCR beta-chain sequencing.

The CDR3 sequence holds 11 residues, the cysteine and phenylalanine included. Just CDR3 DNA is preserved here, 33 bases in frame from base 1. CDR1 LGHNA and CDR2 YNFKEQ were looked up in the germline V gene. A BD FACSAria-II was used to sort CD8+ T cells by CD103 expression straight into ice-cold TRIzol LS reagent. Freshly resected lung tumor tissue was collected at the time of surgical resection. After Fc receptor blocking, the fresh cells were stained for CD45, CD4, CD3, CD8A and CD103, and DAPI served for live/dead discrimination. A miRNeasy kit was used to purify total RNA from the sorted CD103+ and CD103- CD8+ T cells. Tumor-infiltrating CD8+ cytotoxic T cells were sorted by CD103 expression to separate tissue-resident memory (TRM) cells from non-TRM cells. Patients with treatment-naive lung cancer were used as donors. Patients with respiratory malignancies who were newly diagnosed and untreated were recruited prospectively after referral.

Findings and caveats that apply to the study as a whole: Compared with tumor non-TRM cells, tumor TRM cells had a significantly more restricted TCR repertoire, with lower Shannon-Wiener and inverse Simpson diversity. Expanded clonotypes accounted for an average of 73% of tumor TRM repertoires and approximately 50% of tumor non-TRM repertoires.

Sequencing instrument: Illumina MiSeq. Unique molecular identifiers were built into the TCR sequencing libraries, which were indexed using TruSeq single indexes. On the study's bioinformatics: MIGEC v1.2.7 was used to map and error-correct TCR reads, and VDJtools v1.1.7 was then used for analysis, with default settings for both tools. Shannon-Wiener and inverse Simpson indices, computed in VDJtools, were used to quantify repertoire diversity. A TCRbeta clonotype was defined as expanded when the clonotype met a frequency threshold of at least three. Statistical comparisons of TCR diversity between tumor TRM and non-TRM populations used Wilcoxon rank-sum tests across fewer than twelve patients. The public reads were reprocessed in TCRdb via fastp at Q25 and MiXCR, keeping in-frame beta chains. Every entry covers one CDR3 protein and lists the most common genes and DNA from its rows. The V and J calls here are based on TCRdb, not the publication. The sample table contains around 260 distinct CDR3 sequences; only one count was recorded for approximately 23% of them. The top ten clonotypes cover roughly 41% of the sample.

About this clonotype: No cognate antigen has been identified for it. It differs at one base from a far larger clone, so likely a read error.

The chain was built from TRBV4-2 and TRBJ1-1; the D gene cannot be named for sure. The sequenced sample consisted of CD103- CD8+ T cells from lung tumor tissue. The intended sense of this specimen's cell subset or site label: non-TRM CD8+ CTLs. The receptor was derived from a human donor with treatment-naive lung cancer (subtype not recorded). The nucleotide sequence is TGTGTCAGCAGCCCTGAGACTGAAGCTTTCTTT. The translation is CVSSPETEAFF.